The rows below give T cell receptor beta chains drawn from one sample of a study of blood T cell repertoires in COVID-19. The assay was immunoSEQ multiplex PCR, and TCRdb's table has in-frame clones only and misses some. The table has some 320,000 clones, under 90% seen once. The sample comprised PBMCs or T cells enriched from blood (not recorded which). The receptors here all came from a man in his sixties who had recovered from COVID-19. CDR3s include the opening cysteine and the closing phenylalanine or tryptophan. The D gene is left open where the match is weak. A clone size is listed for some rows: how often the clone was seen (once, few, many), or a class if it is expanded.

J gene | V gene | clone size | D gene | CDR3 protein | CDR3 DNA
TRBJ1-4 | TRBV5-5 | . | TRBD1 | CASSRDSLGRGVVEKLFF | TGTGCCAGCAGCCGGGACAGCCTGGGAAGGGGTGTGGTGGAAAAACTGTTTTTT
TRBJ2-1 | TRBV18 | . | TRBD2 | CASSPLTLAGANEQFF | TGTGCCAGCTCACCACTTACACTAGCGGGAGCCAATGAGCAGTTCTTC
TRBJ2-3 | TRBV28 | . | . | CASSLMAGIADTQYF | TGTGCCAGCAGTCTAATGGCAGGGATCGCAGATACGCAGTATTTT
TRBJ1-3 | TRBV4-2 | once | . | CASSQDGEGSGNTIYF | TGTGCCAGCAGCCAAGACGGGGAGGGCTCTGGAAACACCATATATTTT
TRBJ2-5 | TRBV9 | . | TRBD2 | CASSPQGGSFLETQYF | TGTGCCAGCAGCCCCCAGGGCGGGAGTTTTCTAGAGACCCAGTACTTC
TRBJ1-5 | TRBV12-3/TRBV12-4 | few | . | CASSDGGTQPQHF | TGTGCCAGCAGTGACGGGGGGACTCAGCCCCAGCATTTT
TRBJ2-3 | TRBV6-5 | . | TRBD2 | CASRMTSGSTDTQYF | TGTGCCAGCAGGATGACTAGCGGGAGTACAGATACGCAGTATTTT
TRBJ1-5 | TRBV6-5 | . | . | CASSYSRVGNQPQHF | TGTGCCAGCAGTTACAGTCGAGTCGGCAATCAGCCCCAGCATTTT
TRBJ2-7 | TRBV5-1 | . | . | CASSLGTNYEQYF | TGCGCCAGCAGCTTGGGGACTAACTACGAGCAGTACTTC
TRBJ1-1 | TRBV30 | . | . | CAWSVSRVGTEAFF | TGTGCCTGGAGTGTAAGCAGGGTTGGCACTGAAGCTTTCTTT
TRBJ1-5 | TRBV21-1 | . | . | CASSQLFNQPQHF | TGTGCCAGCAGCCAACTCTTCAATCAGCCCCAGCATTTT
TRBJ1-3 | TRBV5-4 | . | . | CASSVDSLNTIYF | TGTGCCAGCAGCGTGGACAGTCTCAACACCATATATTTT
TRBJ1-5 | TRBV18 | . | TRBD1 | CASSATGTGDQPQHF | TGTGCCAGCTCAGCAACCGGGACAGGGGATCAGCCCCAGCATTTT
TRBJ2-6 | TRBV5-1 | . | . | CASSQQSSGANVLTF | TGCGCCAGCAGCCAACAGAGCTCTGGGGCCAACGTCCTGACTTTC
TRBJ1-1 | TRBV19 | . | . | CASSIDTTGTNTEAFF | TGTGCCAGTAGTATAGATACGACAGGAACGAACACTGAAGCTTTCTTT
TRBJ2-1 | TRBV18 | . | . | CASSPPTSQPYNEQFF | TGTGCCAGCTCACCACCGACTAGTCAGCCCTACAATGAGCAGTTCTTC
TRBJ2-5 | TRBV5-6 | . | . | CASSFSGSALETQYF | TGTGCCAGCAGCTTTTCAGGGTCGGCGTTGGAGACCCAGTACTTC
TRBJ1-6 | TRBV28 | . | . | CASSAGDNLLGSPLHF | TGTGCCAGCAGCGCAGGGGACAACCTCCTAGGTTCACCCCTCCACTTT
TRBJ2-1 | TRBV7-6 | . | TRBD1 | CASRKTGGHSPFF | TGTGCCAGCAGAAAGACAGGGGGCCACTCCCCGTTCTTC
TRBJ1-5 | TRBV5-1 | few | . | CASSRGNGGNQPQHF | TGCGCCAGCAGCCGAGGCAACGGCGGCAATCAGCCCCAGCATTTT
TRBJ2-3 | TRBV15 | . | . | CATSRVASLAGTDTQYF | TGTGCCACCAGCAGAGTTGCCAGCCTGGCGGGCACAGATACGCAGTATTTT
TRBJ1-4 | TRBV5-1 | once | . | CASSFRGENEKLFF | TGCGCCAGCAGCTTCAGGGGCGAAAATGAAAAACTGTTTTTT
TRBJ2-1 | TRBV19 | once | TRBD2 | CASTPRGTSGRGSYNEQFF | TGTGCCAGCACCCCAAGGGGGACTAGCGGGAGAGGGTCCTACAATGAGCAGTTCTTC
TRBJ2-1 | TRBV19 | . | . | CASTPPRGYNEQFF | TGTGCCAGTACCCCGCCGCGGGGCTACAATGAGCAGTTCTTC
TRBJ2-3 | TRBV9 | . | TRBD2 | CASSVVGSGGSTDTQYF | TGTGCCAGCAGCGTAGTAGGTAGCGGGGGCAGCACAGATACGCAGTATTTT
TRBJ2-7 | TRBV5-6 | . | . | CASSLEILSSYEQYF | TGTGCCAGCAGCTTGGAAATCCTTTCGTCCTACGAGCAGTACTTC
TRBJ2-7 | TRBV11-1 | . | . | CASSLSRASNNYEQYF | TGTGCCAGCAGCTTGTCTAGAGCGAGCAACAACTACGAGCAGTACTTC
TRBJ2-3 | TRBV6-5 | few | . | CASSYPGTDTQYF | TGTGCCAGCAGTTACCCAGGAACAGATACGCAGTATTTT
TRBJ2-7 | TRBV4-1 | . | . | CASSQDPRVSRWEQYF | TGCGCCAGCAGCCAAGATCCCCGGGTTAGTAGGTGGGAGCAGTACTTC
TRBJ2-7 | TRBV5-1 | . | TRBD2 | CASSSRLAGGPWYEQYF | TGCGCCAGCAGCTCCAGACTAGCGGGAGGGCCTTGGTACGAGCAGTACTTC
TRBJ1-4 | TRBV2 | . | TRBD1 | CASSAGGEAEKLFF | TGTGCCAGCAGTGCAGGGGGCGAGGCTGAAAAACTGTTTTTT
TRBJ2-6 | TRBV27 | once | . | CASSRRVPGTSGANVLTF | TGTGCCAGCAGCCGCCGGGTTCCAGGGACATCTGGGGCCAACGTCCTGACTTTC
TRBJ2-7 | TRBV11-2 | . | TRBD1 | CASSFGQGHYEQYF | TGTGCCAGCAGCTTCGGACAGGGGCACTACGAGCAGTACTTC
TRBJ1-3 | TRBV3-1/TRBV3-2 | . | . | CASSQPGGRNTIYF | TGTGCCAGCAGCCAACCGGGAGGGCGAAACACCATATATTTT
TRBJ2-1 | TRBV2 | . | TRBD1 | CASSERQGAYNEQFF | TGTGCCAGCAGTGAACGACAGGGGGCCTACAATGAGCAGTTCTTC
TRBJ2-3 | TRBV2 | . | TRBD2 | CASSGTSGSTQYF | TGTGCCAGCAGCGGGACTAGCGGGAGCACGCAGTATTTT
TRBJ2-4 | TRBV7-6 | . | TRBD2 | CASSSPSGAKNIQYF | TGTGCCAGCAGCTCGCCTAGCGGGGCAAAAAACATTCAGTACTTC
TRBJ2-7 | TRBV15 | . | . | CATRKNGRDQTSPSSYEQYF | TGTGCCACCAGAAAGAATGGTCGGGACCAGACTAGTCCCTCCTCCTACGAGCAGTACTTC
TRBJ1-2 | TRBV19 | few | . | CAINDRSGYTF | TGTGCCATCAACGACAGGTCCGGCTACACCTTC
TRBJ1-6 | TRBV18 | . | TRBD1 | CASSPIGQGDSPLHF | TGTGCCAGCTCACCGATCGGACAGGGGGATTCACCCCTCCACTTT
TRBJ1-3 | TRBV4-3 | few | . | CASSQNYDRTGNTIYF | TGCGCCAGCAGCCAAAATTATGACAGAACTGGAAACACCATATATTTT
TRBJ1-4 | TRBV15 | . | . | CATSQDSRSEKLFF | TGTGCCACCAGCCAAGACAGTAGGAGTGAAAAACTGTTTTTT
TRBJ1-2 | TRBV4-1 | once | TRBD1 | CASSYGTGGDGYTF | TGCGCCAGCAGCTATGGGACAGGGGGTGATGGCTACACCTTC
TRBJ2-7 | TRBV12-3/TRBV12-4 | once | . | CASSTPPIYEQYF | TGTGCCAGCAGTACCCCCCCTATTTACGAGCAGTACTTC
TRBJ2-1 | TRBV19 | once | TRBD2 | CASNRQGVTSGRNPYNEQFF | TGTGCCAGTAATAGACAGGGTGTCACTAGCGGGAGGAATCCCTACAATGAGCAGTTCTTC
TRBJ1-1 | TRBV7-9 | . | . | CASSVTAEAFF | TGTGCCAGCAGCGTGACAGCTGAAGCTTTCTTT
TRBJ2-3 | TRBV11-2 | . | . | CASSFGGSTDTQYF | TGTGCCAGCAGCTTCGGGGGAAGCACAGATACGCAGTATTTT
TRBJ2-3 | TRBV5-1 | . | . | CASSFGLRRTDTQYF | TGCGCCAGCAGCTTCGGACTACGCCGCACAGATACGCAGTATTTT
TRBJ2-1 | TRBV7-9 | . | TRBD1 | CASSSGTGMWYEQFF | TGTGCCAGCAGCTCCGGGACAGGGATGTGGTATGAGCAGTTCTTC
TRBJ1-1 | TRBV19 | . | . | CASIAPGGPFAEAFF | TGTGCCAGTATCGCCCCCGGGGGGCCTTTTGCTGAAGCTTTCTTT
TRBJ1-1 | TRBV28 | . | TRBD1 | CASSFSLGGRTEAFF | TGTGCCAGCAGTTTCTCCCTAGGGGGCCGCACTGAAGCTTTCTTT
TRBJ2-7 | TRBV4-1 | . | . | CASSQDPSSYEQYF | TGCGCCAGCAGCCAAGATCCCAGCTCCTACGAGCAGTACTTC
TRBJ1-6 | TRBV19 | . | . | CASSLSAPSSYNSPLHF | TGTGCCAGTAGTCTCTCTGCACCGAGCTCCTATAATTCACCCCTCCACTTT
TRBJ2-6 | TRBV19 | . | TRBD2 | CASTSRGERGANVLTF | TGTGCCAGTACCTCTCGGGGGGAAAGGGGGGCCAACGTCCTGACTTTC
TRBJ2-3 | TRBV5-1 | . | . | CASSLGPVTDTQYF | TGCGCCAGCAGCTTGGGTCCAGTCACAGATACGCAGTATTTT
TRBJ2-4 | TRBV10-3 | . | . | CAIGTVTKNIQYF | TGTGCCATCGGGACTGTTACTAAAAACATTCAGTACTTC
TRBJ1-2 | TRBV6-1 | . | . | CASSEFLQGNGYTF | TGTGCCAGCAGTGAATTCTTGCAGGGGAACGGCTACACCTTC
TRBJ2-7 | TRBV30 | . | TRBD1 | CACHRTAFRGYEQYF | TGTGCCTGCCACCGGACCGCTTTCAGGGGGTACGAGCAGTACTTC
TRBJ2-7 | TRBV28 | . | TRBD2 | CASSHSGTSGNKQYF | TGTGCCAGCAGCCATTCCGGGACTAGCGGGAATAAGCAGTACTTC
TRBJ2-1 | TRBV5-4 | . | TRBD1 | CASSTKSGTGRDEQFF | TGTGCCAGCAGCACAAAATCCGGGACAGGGAGGGATGAGCAGTTCTTC